This T cell receptor beta chain was recorded in a study of T-cell reconstitution after alpha-beta-depleted transplantation in children. The authors prepared the TCRbeta library with unique molecular identifiers. Each CDR3 protein is one row after TCRdb ran MiXCR on the PCR reads. The data show hundreds of thousands of distinct CDR3 sequences, approximately 13% seen once. The CDR3 length is 14 residues. V dropped 2 bases and J dropped 6; count of bases not matched to a gene: 2. Germline V gene data show CDR1 as SGHKS and CDR2 as YYEKEE (reference sequence). This chain uses TRBV5-5 with TRBJ2-2, with 9 nucleotides matching TRBD1. The sequences come from PBMCs from the stem cell graft donor, collected from the stem cell graft. The origin of this receptor is a human donor who donated a stem cell graft to a child with combined immunodeficiency. This chain's CDR3 is CASSFGTGPGELFF. The CDR3 nucleotides are TGTGCCAGCAGCTTCGGGACAGGGCCCGGGGAGCTGTTTTTT.